This T cell receptor beta chain was documented in a study of T cells of healthy individuals. From germline, CDR1 is SEHNR and CDR2 FQNEAQ (reference sequence). CDR3 length equals 16 residues. V lost 6 bases, J lost 3 bases, and 19 bases lay in between. TCRdb independently ran MiXCR on the 5' RACE reads; one entry per CDR3 protein. The table lists tens of thousands of distinct CDR3 sequences, 5% of them singletons. This clonotype was detected many times. This receptor was identified in a female donor in good health. The chain combines TRBV7-9 with TRBJ2-3; D may be TRBD2 (6 bases). The CDR3 DNA reads as TGTGCCAGCAGTCCCTGGGCGGGAATGAGGACAGATACGCAGTATTTT. This gives the protein CASSPWAGMRTDTQYF.